The 26 T cell receptor beta chains reported below all come from one sample, sequenced in a study of T cell responses to AZD1222 COVID-19 vaccine. The protocol was immunoSEQ multiplex PCR, while the TCRdb copy is restricted to in-frame clones and leaves out a portion. The repertoire holds 180,000 or so clones, with about 90% as singletons. Sequences were derived from peripheral blood, sampled 28 days after the second AZD1222 dose. The receptors derive from an adult who received the AZD1222 COVID-19 vaccine.

The chain combines TRBV10-3 with TRBJ1-3, with a possible D match to TRBD1 (5 bases). V dropped 3 bases and J dropped 6 bases, with 15 bases sitting between them. The CDR3 length is 15 residues. Germline loops: CDR1 ENHRY, CDR2 SYGVKD. The CDR3 sequence: CAISDPRGRLNTIYF. DNA of the CDR3: TGTGCCATCAGTGATCCGAGGGGACGTCTAAACACCATATATTTT.

The chain joins TRBV14 to TRBJ2-7, with D perhaps assigned TRBD1 or TRBD2 (6 bases each). Trimming removed 1 base at V and 0 bases at J, with 13 bases between. The CDR3 loop spans 16 amino acids. Germline V gene sequence: CDR1 SGHDN, CDR2 FVKESK. The DNA for the CDR3 is TGTGCCAGCAGCCAAGTACCGGGGGCCAGCTCCTACGAGCAGTACTTC. Protein: CASSQVPGASSYEQYF.

This rearrangement joins TRBV30 to TRBJ2-4; D gene uncertain. CDR3 length: 12 amino acids. Trimming removed 4 bases from V and 1 base from J, with 5 bases in between. CDR1 and CDR2 from the germline V gene are GTSNPN and SVGIG (reference sequence). In DNA, the CDR3 is TGTGCCTGGACCGGGGCCAAAAACATTCAGTACTTC. Translated: CAWTGAKNIQYF.

The rearrangement links TRBV9 to TRBJ1-6; maybe TRBD1 (6 bases). Germline CDR1 SGDLS, CDR2 YYNGEE. The CDR3 is 18 amino acids. Deletions cut 2 bases from V and 7 bases from J, with 22 bases between. Here the CDR3 reads CASSVSPHRAYENSPLHF. CDR3 DNA: TGTGCCAGCAGCGTTAGCCCCCACAGGGCGTATGAAAATTCACCCCTCCACTTT.

On this clone: Other DNA sequences in the same sample also yield this CDR3. The chain combines TRBV19 with TRBJ1-2; 7 positions match TRBD1. The CDR3 contains 14 residues. Germline V gene lookup returns CDR1 LNHDA and CDR2 SQIVND (reference sequence). Trimming cost V 3 bases and J 2 bases; bases outside gene matches: 3. The CDR3 reads CASSIGTANYGYTF. CDR3 nucleotide sequence: TGTGCCAGTAGTATCGGGACAGCAAACTATGGCTACACCTTC.

This rearrangement joins TRBV6-6 to TRBJ1-1; no clear D gene. Germline V gives CDR1 MNHNY, CDR2 SVGAGI (reference sequence). This CDR3 is built from 14 residues. The germline V and J ends were trimmed by 2 bases and 5 bases, with 12 bases remaining between them. The CDR3 reads CASSYQGPTTEAFF. For the CDR3, the DNA is TGTGCCAGCAGTTACCAAGGTCCGACTACTGAAGCTTTCTTT.

This sequence joins TRBV4-1 and TRBJ1-6; 7 bases fit TRBD1. V lost 2 bases, J lost 6 bases, and 7 bases stayed unmatched. The germline CDR1 and CDR2 sequences are MGHRA and YSYEKL. The CDR3 contains 16 residues. CDR3 protein: CASSQPRDSRNSPLHF. CDR3 sequence (DNA): TGCGCCAGCAGCCAACCCCGGGACAGCCGTAATTCACCCCTCCACTTT.

V and J are TRBV19 and TRBJ2-3; weak D call: TRBD2 (6 bases). Germline loops: CDR1 LNHDA, CDR2 SQIVND (reference sequence). Trimming removed 9 bases at V and 7 bases at J, with 14 bases between. This CDR3 region has 12 residues. The CDR3 reads CASRRDFNTQYF. The CDR3 DNA reads as TGTGCCAGCAGACGGGACTTTAATACGCAGTATTTT.

The chain employs TRBV7-8 and TRBJ1-3; D is unclear. Deletions cut 2 bases from V and 1 base from J, with 9 bases between. The CDR3 has 15 amino acids. Germline assignment: CDR1 SGHVS and CDR2 FQNEAQ. The CDR3, as DNA: TGTGCCAGCAGCTTATCCGGAGGATCTGGAAACACCATATATTTT. It codes for CASSLSGGSGNTIYF.

The chain has TRBV15 and TRBJ1-6, with 7 bases that match TRBD1. CDR3 size: 16 residues. Germline V CDR1 and CDR2: LNHNV, YYDKDF (reference sequence). The V segment lost 0 bases and the J segment 9 bases; nucleotides outside the gene matches: 8. Written as DNA, the CDR3 is TGTGCCACCAGCAGAGACTTCGACAGGGCAAGTTCACCCCTCCACTTT. Protein sequence: CATSRDFDRASSPLHF.

This clone was detected a few times. The chain links TRBV4-2 to TRBJ2-2, with 9 bases identical to TRBD2. After removal of 0 bases from V and 0 bases from J, the junction contained 5 bases not matched to a gene. Germline V gives CDR1 LGHNA, CDR2 YNFKEQ. This CDR3 region has 18 residues. The CDR3 DNA is TGTGCCAGCAGCCAAGAGCCAGCGGGAGGACCGAACACCGGGGAGCTGTTTTTT. As protein: CASSQEPAGGPNTGELFF.

The chain combines TRBV9 with TRBJ2-1; D is perhaps TRBD2 (5 bases). Germline CDR1 is SGDLS and CDR2 is YYNGEE. Trimming pared 3 bases from V and 8 bases from J, leaving 21 bases between. This CDR3 region has 16 residues. The CDR3 sequence: CASSAGLGEPWDEQFF. DNA of the CDR3: TGTGCCAGCAGCGCTGGTCTTGGGGAGCCATGGGATGAGCAGTTCTTC.

The CDR3 protein is CASSLVVDTGNEKLFF. For the CDR3, the DNA is TGTGCCAGCAGCTTAGTTGTGGACACAGGGAATGAAAAACTGTTTTTT. The V and J genes are TRBV7-9 and TRBJ1-4; weak D call: TRBD1 (6 bases). Trimming left V 1 base short and J 5 bases short, with 14 bases between. In germline, CDR1 is SEHNR, CDR2 FQNEAQ (reference sequence). The CDR3 extends over 16 amino acids.

J is TRBJ1-1 and V is TRBV9; D is unresolved. The V gene lost 4 bases and the J gene lost 0 bases, with 19 bases spanning the gap. Germline V gene data show CDR1 as SGDLS and CDR2 as YYNGEE. This CDR3 region has 17 residues. CDR3 coding DNA: TGTGCCAGCAGCCCCCCAGGCGGACCCTATATGAACACTGAAGCTTTCTTT. Its protein product is CASSPPGGPYMNTEAFF.

In DNA, the CDR3 is TGCGCCAGCAGCGCGCGACAGGGGGGCAATGAGCAGTTCTTC. Translated, it gives CASSARQGGNEQFF. V and J are TRBV5-1 and TRBJ2-1, with 9 bases lining up with TRBD1. This CDR3 is 14 amino acids long. Germline CDR1 is SGHRS and CDR2 is YFSETQ. Trimming cost V 4 bases and J 6 bases; bases outside gene matches: 5.

The J gene is TRBJ1-3, the V gene TRBV19; D unresolved. Germline assignment: CDR1 LNHDA and CDR2 SQIVND (reference sequence). Trimming shortened V by 7 bases and J by 0 bases, and 16 bases separated the two germline ends. The CDR3 has 16 residues. CDR3 nucleotide sequence: TGTGCCAGTACGGAGCTAAGGGCGAACTCTGGAAACACCATATATTTT. This translates into CASTELRANSGNTIYF.

This chain uses TRBV7-2 with TRBJ1-1; D might be TRBD1 (5 bases). The CDR3 extends over 14 amino acids. V shed 6 bases and J shed 4 bases, with 15 bases lying between them. In germline, CDR1 is SGHTA, CDR2 FQGNSA. The CDR3 spells CASSLRQSGTEAFF. The CDR3, as DNA: TGTGCCAGCAGTTTACGACAGTCGGGCACTGAAGCTTTCTTT.

This clone has just a few counts. The chain uses TRBV5-1 and TRBJ1-1; 7 bases align to TRBD1. Germline lookup yields CDR1 SGHRS and CDR2 YFSETQ. V was pared by 0 bases and J by 5 bases, with 10 bases of the junction left unmatched. The CDR3 sequence is 16 residues long. The chain's CDR3 is CASSLALGGRVTEAFF. The CDR3 bases are TGCGCCAGCAGCTTGGCTTTAGGGGGCAGGGTGACTGAAGCTTTCTTT.

The chain employs TRBV6-2 or TRBV6-3 and TRBJ2-3; TRBD2 matches at 7 bases. The CDR3 sequence is 17 residues long. Germline V lookup: CDR1 MNHEY, CDR2 SVGEGT. Trimming cost V 4 bases and J 0 bases; bases outside gene matches: 10. This CDR3 reads CASSFLAVRSSTDTQYF. The CDR3 region has the DNA TGTGCCAGCAGTTTCCTAGCGGTTCGTTCTAGCACAGATACGCAGTATTTT.

The V call is TRBV6-4, the J call TRBJ2-1; weak D call: TRBD2 (5 bases). This CDR3 is 16 amino acids long. From germline, CDR1 is MRHNA and CDR2 SNTAGT. The V and J ends lost 3 bases and 4 bases respectively, with 16 bases between them. The CDR3 region is CASSEKGIGGYNEQFF. CDR3 in DNA: TGTGCCAGCAGTGAAAAGGGAATTGGCGGGTACAATGAGCAGTTCTTC.

CDR3 DNA: TGCGCCAGCGGGGAGCGGGGGGCCGGGGGCGAGCAGTTCTTC. It codes for CASGERGAGGEQFF. This chain links TRBV5-1 with TRBJ2-1; the match to TRBD2 covers 9 bases. CDR1 is SGHRS, CDR2 YFSETQ, per germline. The V segment lost 7 bases and the J segment 10 bases; nucleotides outside the gene matches: 12. CDR3 size: 14 residues.

The chain carries TRBV5-1 and TRBJ1-2; a weak D match, TRBD1 (6 bases). The CDR3 has 16 amino acids. V was cut by 4 bases and J by 4 bases, with 20 bases left in between. Per the germline V gene, CDR1 is SGHRS and CDR2 is YFSETQ. The CDR3 is CASSPATTGAFYGYTF. As DNA, the CDR3 is TGCGCCAGCAGCCCCGCAACGACAGGCGCTTTCTATGGCTACACCTTC.

The V gene is TRBV6-5, the J gene TRBJ1-2; D ambiguous. The CDR3 has 15 amino acids. Trimming took off 6 bases at V and 4 bases at J, with 18 bases between the two ends. Germline V gene sequence: CDR1 MNHEY, CDR2 SVGAGI. CDR3 bases: TGTGCCAGCAGACCTCCGGGCGTGCGGGGCTATGGCTACACCTTC. Protein: CASRPPGVRGYGYTF.

The chain has TRBV6-1 and TRBJ2-3; 15 nucleotides align to TRBD2. The CDR3 consists of 18 residues. Germline V gene sequence: CDR1 MNHNS, CDR2 SASEGT. The V segment lost 1 base and the J segment 6 bases; nucleotides outside the gene matches: 8. CDR3 amino acids: CASSEVEGLAGGADTQYF. In nucleotides, the CDR3 is TGTGCCAGCAGTGAAGTAGAAGGACTAGCGGGGGGGGCTGATACGCAGTATTTT.

The gene calls are TRBV2 and TRBJ2-6; D unresolved. Germline CDR1 is SNHLY and CDR2 is FYNNEI. The CDR3 is made up of 14 amino acids. Trimming stripped 10 bases from V and 0 bases from J, with 10 bases between. The CDR3 spells CATKGRSGANVLTF. Written as DNA, the CDR3 is TGTGCCACGAAGGGCCGCTCTGGGGCCAACGTCCTGACTTTC.

The chain joins TRBV7-8 to TRBJ1-4; 7 bases fit TRBD1. The V and J ends lost 5 bases and 6 bases, in that order; junction bases with no gene match: 6. This CDR3 is built from 14 residues. Germline CDR1 reads SGHVS; CDR2 reads FQNEAQ. CDR3 DNA sequence: TGTGCCAGCAGCCCAGGGGGGGGATATGAAAAACTGTTTTTT. This gives the protein CASSPGGGYEKLFF.